The clone carrying this TCR beta chain was recorded a few times. This sample was taken from a study of blood T cell repertoires in COVID-19. Study details: Collection of acute and convalescent COVID-19 samples took place in the United States, Italy and Spain. The analysed material was cDNA or gDNA that came from T cells, B-cell-depleted T cells, or PBMCs.

Original methodology: The authors estimated nucleated cell counts from reference gene primer amplification. The method was immunoSEQ multiplex PCR; TCRdb's version includes in-frame clones alone and lacks a portion of them. V and J calls and clone size follow that table, whereas D and trimming were derived from the DNA. The table has about 430,000 clones, roughly 88% seen once; the top ten hold 1.2% to 1.5%. V was shortened by 3 bases and J by 5 bases, with 13 bases between the two germline ends. The CDR3 has 14 residues. Germline V gives CDR1 KGHSH, CDR2 LQKENI. Exposed volunteers were people who met a COVID-19 case within 2 weeks before study entry.

The sequenced sample consisted of PBMCs or T cells enriched from blood (not recorded which). The receptor was derived from a woman in her late teens or twenties who had been exposed to COVID-19. This chain links TRBV18 with TRBJ1-1, with D possibly matching TRBD1 (5 bases). For the CDR3, the DNA is TGTGCCAGCTCACCCCAGGGAGGCAGGACTGAAGCTTTCTTT. Protein sequence: CASSPQGGRTEAFF.